The 4 T cell receptor beta chains below all came from one sample that was sequenced in a study of blood T cell repertoires in COVID-19. Assay: immunoSEQ multiplex PCR; the TCRdb copy retains only in-frame clones and omits some. In the table there are 15,000 to 20,000 clones, 78% of which are singletons. Specimen: peripheral blood. The receptors shown here come from a man aged 60-69 years with active or convalescent COVID-19.

This rearrangement joins TRBV7-3 to TRBJ2-5; TRBD2 matches 14 bases. The V gene end was trimmed by 5 bases and the J gene end by 0 bases; junction bases not matched to a gene: 8. CDR1 and CDR2 from the germline V gene are SGHTA and FQGTGA. This CDR3 is 18 amino acids long. This CDR3 is CASSPGLAGGKNQETQYF. In nucleotides, the CDR3 is TGTGCCAGCAGCCCCGGACTAGCGGGAGGCAAAAACCAAGAGACCCAGTACTTC.

V is TRBV18 and J is TRBJ2-5, with a weak D call TRBD1 (5 bases). The CDR3 contains 14 residues. V dropped 5 bases and J dropped 5 bases, with 15 bases sitting between them. CDR1 and CDR2 (germline): KGHSH, LQKENI. The CDR3 loop reads CASSKQVTIETQYF. The CDR3 nucleotides read TGTGCCAGCTCAAAACAGGTTACTATTGAGACCCAGTACTTC.

The CDR3 region is CASLRQYRFVSGNTIYF. CDR3 bases: TGTGCCAGCCTTCGACAGTACCGGTTTGTGTCTGGAAACACCATATATTTT. This sequence joins TRBV25-1 and TRBJ1-3, with D possibly TRBD1 on 5 matching bases. Between the trimmed V and J ends, which lost 8 bases and 1 base, there was a span of 21 bases. This CDR3 has 17 residues. Germline CDR1 reads MGHDK; CDR2 reads SYGVNS.

This chain uses TRBV6-5 with TRBJ2-3; D perhaps matches TRBD1 (6 bases). This CDR3 comprises 16 residues. V was pared by 3 bases and J by 0 bases, with 13 bases between. Per the germline V gene, CDR1 is MNHEY and CDR2 is SVGAGI. CDR3 DNA sequence: TGTGCCAGCAGTTATCGCGCAGGACAGAGCACAGATACGCAGTATTTT. This sequence encodes CASSYRAGQSTDTQYF.